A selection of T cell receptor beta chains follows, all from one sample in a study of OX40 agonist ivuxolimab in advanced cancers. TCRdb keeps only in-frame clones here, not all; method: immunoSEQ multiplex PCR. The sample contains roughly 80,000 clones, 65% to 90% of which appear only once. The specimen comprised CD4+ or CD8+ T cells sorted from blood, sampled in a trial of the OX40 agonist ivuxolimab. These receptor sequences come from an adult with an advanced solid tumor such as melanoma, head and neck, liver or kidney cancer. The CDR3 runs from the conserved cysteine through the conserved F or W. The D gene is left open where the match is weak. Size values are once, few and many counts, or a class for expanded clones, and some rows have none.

cdr3_nt: TGCGCCAGCAGCCAAGCCGTAACAGGGGGCACCTCTGGGGCCAACGTCCTGACTTTC
cdr3_aa: CASSQAVTGGTSGANVLTF
clone_size: -
d_call: TRBD1
j_call: TRBJ2-6
v_call: TRBV4-3

cdr3_nt: TGTGCCAGTAGTATAAGTAGGCAAAACTATGGCTACACCTTC
cdr3_aa: CASSISRQNYGYTF
clone_size: -
d_call: -
j_call: TRBJ1-2
v_call: TRBV19

cdr3_nt: TGTGCCCAGGACAGGGCCACTGAAGCTTTCTTT
cdr3_aa: CAQDRATEAFF
clone_size: -
d_call: TRBD1
j_call: TRBJ1-1
v_call: TRBV30

cdr3_nt: TGTGCCAGCAGTTACAGCGGGGGCCGGCGGGATACGCAGTATTTT
cdr3_aa: CASSYSGGRRDTQYF
clone_size: few
d_call: TRBD2
j_call: TRBJ2-3
v_call: TRBV6-5

cdr3_nt: TGTGCCAGTCGGGGCCCGGGGGCCGTCCAGCATTTT
cdr3_aa: CASRGPGAVQHF
clone_size: -
d_call: -
j_call: TRBJ1-5
v_call: TRBV19

cdr3_nt: TGTGCCAGTAGTAGGGACAGGGGGCCTGAAAAACTGTTTTTT
cdr3_aa: CASSRDRGPEKLFF
clone_size: once
d_call: TRBD1
j_call: TRBJ1-4
v_call: TRBV19

cdr3_nt: TGTGCCAGCAGGGACAGATACTCCTATAATTCACCCCTCCACTTT
cdr3_aa: CASRDRYSYNSPLHF
clone_size: once
d_call: -
j_call: TRBJ1-6
v_call: TRBV2

cdr3_nt: TGCGCCAGCAGGATGGGGAGAACTAATGAAAAACTGTTTTTT
cdr3_aa: CASRMGRTNEKLFF
clone_size: -
d_call: -
j_call: TRBJ1-4
v_call: TRBV5-1

cdr3_nt: TGTGCCTGGAGTTCGACAGGGGGCGGGCGGAATTCACCCCTCCACTTT
cdr3_aa: CAWSSTGGGRNSPLHF
clone_size: -
d_call: TRBD1
j_call: TRBJ1-6
v_call: TRBV30

cdr3_nt: TGTGCCAGCTCACCACTGAGGGGAGAGCAGTACTTC
cdr3_aa: CASSPLRGEQYF
clone_size: -
d_call: -
j_call: TRBJ2-7
v_call: TRBV18

cdr3_nt: TGTGCCAGCAGTTTATATGTGAACACTGAAGCTTTCTTT
cdr3_aa: CASSLYVNTEAFF
clone_size: -
d_call: -
j_call: TRBJ1-1
v_call: TRBV27

cdr3_nt: TGTGCCAGCACCTTGGCGGAAAACGGCAGAGAGACCCAGTACTTC
cdr3_aa: CASTLAENGRETQYF
clone_size: -
d_call: -
j_call: TRBJ2-5
v_call: TRBV5-6

cdr3_nt: TGTGCCAGCAGCTTACTACAGGGGATCACAGATACGCAGTATTTT
cdr3_aa: CASSLLQGITDTQYF
clone_size: -
d_call: TRBD1
j_call: TRBJ2-3
v_call: TRBV7-2

cdr3_nt: TGCAGTGCCCGACAGGGCACTGAAGCTTTCTTT
cdr3_aa: CSARQGTEAFF
clone_size: -
d_call: TRBD1
j_call: TRBJ1-1
v_call: TRBV20-1

cdr3_nt: TGTGCCAGCAGCCCACAGGGGGGCCCTGCTGAAACGCAGTATTTT
cdr3_aa: CASSPQGGPAETQYF
clone_size: few
d_call: TRBD1
j_call: TRBJ2-3
v_call: TRBV7-2

cdr3_nt: TGTGCCAGCAGCGTATCCGGACTAGCGCAGTATTTT
cdr3_aa: CASSVSGLAQYF
clone_size: -
d_call: TRBD2
j_call: TRBJ2-3
v_call: TRBV9

cdr3_nt: TGTGCCAGCAGCCCACAGACCGGGAGGAGCAATCAGCCCCAGCATTTT
cdr3_aa: CASSPQTGRSNQPQHF
clone_size: -
d_call: -
j_call: TRBJ1-5
v_call: TRBV7-8

cdr3_nt: TGTGCCAGCAGGGCGGGACTAGCGGGGGGAGGTGAGCAGTTCTTC
cdr3_aa: CASRAGLAGGGEQFF
clone_size: -
d_call: TRBD2
j_call: TRBJ2-1
v_call: TRBV7-6

cdr3_nt: TGTGCCAGCAGCGTTTCATCAGGGGTGAACACCGGGGAGCTGTTTTTT
cdr3_aa: CASSVSSGVNTGELFF
clone_size: -
d_call: -
j_call: TRBJ2-2
v_call: TRBV9

cdr3_nt: TGTGCCAGCTCACCAGCGGGGGTGAATGAGCAGTTCTTC
cdr3_aa: CASSPAGVNEQFF
clone_size: -
d_call: TRBD2
j_call: TRBJ2-1
v_call: TRBV18

cdr3_nt: TGTGCCAGCAGCCCCCGGGGGGTAGTGAATAATTCACCCCTCCACTTT
cdr3_aa: CASSPRGVVNNSPLHF
clone_size: few
d_call: -
j_call: TRBJ1-6
v_call: TRBV7-9

cdr3_nt: TGTGCCAGCAGCTCAGGGTCACCCCTCCACTTT
cdr3_aa: CASSSGSPLHF
clone_size: -
d_call: -
j_call: TRBJ1-6
v_call: TRBV7-9

cdr3_nt: TGCGCCAGCAGCTTTAGGGGGGTCTCCTACGAGCAGTACTTC
cdr3_aa: CASSFRGVSYEQYF
clone_size: -
d_call: -
j_call: TRBJ2-7
v_call: TRBV5-1

cdr3_nt: TGTGCCAGCAGCTTAGCGGGGGCTCCCAAAAACATTCAGTACTTC
cdr3_aa: CASSLAGAPKNIQYF
clone_size: once
d_call: -
j_call: TRBJ2-4
v_call: TRBV7-9

cdr3_nt: TGTGCCAGTAGTTCCCCAAACAGGGCTGGAAACACCATATATTTT
cdr3_aa: CASSSPNRAGNTIYF
clone_size: -
d_call: -
j_call: TRBJ1-3
v_call: TRBV19

cdr3_nt: TGCGCCAGCAGCTTGGGTACAGGGGGCGATGAGCAGTTCTTC
cdr3_aa: CASSLGTGGDEQFF
clone_size: -
d_call: TRBD1
j_call: TRBJ2-1
v_call: TRBV5-1

cdr3_nt: TGCAGTGCTAAGGGACTTTACGAGCAGTACTTC
cdr3_aa: CSAKGLYEQYF
clone_size: -
d_call: -
j_call: TRBJ2-7
v_call: TRBV20-1

cdr3_nt: TGTGCCAGCAGCCGGGGACAGGGCGAAAAACTGTTTTTT
cdr3_aa: CASSRGQGEKLFF
clone_size: -
d_call: TRBD1
j_call: TRBJ1-4
v_call: TRBV11-2

cdr3_nt: TGTGCCATCGCTACCGGACCTAACTATGGCTACACCTTC
cdr3_aa: CAIATGPNYGYTF
clone_size: -
d_call: -
j_call: TRBJ1-2
v_call: TRBV7-9

cdr3_nt: TGTGCCAGCAGGCGCGCGGGACAGGGCGGCACCGGGGAGCTGTTTTTT
cdr3_aa: CASRRAGQGGTGELFF
clone_size: -
d_call: TRBD1
j_call: TRBJ2-2
v_call: TRBV27

cdr3_nt: TGTGCCAGCAGCCCCACACCCCGGGGTCCTATGAACACTGAAGCTTTCTTT
cdr3_aa: CASSPTPRGPMNTEAFF
clone_size: -
d_call: -
j_call: TRBJ1-1
v_call: TRBV7-2

cdr3_nt: TGTGCCAGCAGTACAGGGGGGGGGTCCTACGAGCAGTACTTC
cdr3_aa: CASSTGGGSYEQYF
clone_size: -
d_call: -
j_call: TRBJ2-7
v_call: TRBV25-1

cdr3_nt: TGTGCCAGCAGTCCCTCCCGGGCTGGGGATACGCAGTATTTT
cdr3_aa: CASSPSRAGDTQYF
clone_size: -
d_call: -
j_call: TRBJ2-3
v_call: TRBV6-5

cdr3_nt: TGCGCCAGCAGCCAAGGGACCTCAAATCAGCCCCAGCATTTT
cdr3_aa: CASSQGTSNQPQHF
clone_size: -
d_call: -
j_call: TRBJ1-5
v_call: TRBV4-3

cdr3_nt: TGTGCCAGTGCGCCCCTAACAGGGGAGGGCAATCAGCCCCAGCATTTT
cdr3_aa: CASAPLTGEGNQPQHF
clone_size: -
d_call: TRBD1
j_call: TRBJ1-5
v_call: TRBV7-9

cdr3_nt: TGTGCCTGGAGTGTAGAGCCCCTCTATGGCTACACCTTC
cdr3_aa: CAWSVEPLYGYTF
clone_size: -
d_call: -
j_call: TRBJ1-2
v_call: TRBV30

cdr3_nt: TGCAGCGTCAAAGCGGTATTGGGACGCCGGACCTACGAGCAGTACTTC
cdr3_aa: CSVKAVLGRRTYEQYF
clone_size: -
d_call: -
j_call: TRBJ2-7
v_call: TRBV29-1

cdr3_nt: TGTGCCAGCAGAGAGGGACTCGAAGATGGCTACACCTTC
cdr3_aa: CASREGLEDGYTF
clone_size: -
d_call: -
j_call: TRBJ1-2
v_call: TRBV7-2

cdr3_nt: TGTGCCAGCAGCTTAGATATAGGGGCCTCCTTCACCCTCCACTTT
cdr3_aa: CASSLDIGASFTLHF
clone_size: -
d_call: -
j_call: TRBJ1-6
v_call: TRBV7-9

cdr3_nt: TGTGCCAGCAGTGGACAGGGGGCATGGAAAGGGGCTTTCTTT
cdr3_aa: CASSGQGAWKGAFF
clone_size: -
d_call: TRBD1
j_call: TRBJ1-1
v_call: TRBV2

cdr3_nt: TGTGCCAGCAGCTTGGCAGTGTCAGGGACCCTCTACGAGCAGTACTTC
cdr3_aa: CASSLAVSGTLYEQYF
clone_size: once
d_call: -
j_call: TRBJ2-7
v_call: TRBV7-2

cdr3_nt: TGTGCCAGCAGTAAGGGGGGAAGGGACGGGAACACCGGGGAGCTGTTTTTT
cdr3_aa: CASSKGGRDGNTGELFF
clone_size: -
d_call: -
j_call: TRBJ2-2
v_call: TRBV5-4

cdr3_nt: TGTGCCAGCAGTAACCGGGGGGGAGCTACAGATACGCAGTATTTT
cdr3_aa: CASSNRGGATDTQYF
clone_size: -
d_call: TRBD2
j_call: TRBJ2-3
v_call: TRBV6-5

cdr3_nt: TGCGCCAGCAGCCGAGGCGGGACACCGGCGCAGCAGTACTTC
cdr3_aa: CASSRGGTPAQQYF
clone_size: -
d_call: -
j_call: TRBJ2-7
v_call: TRBV5-1

cdr3_nt: TGTGCCAGCACCAAGGCTTCCAATCAGCCCCAGCATTTT
cdr3_aa: CASTKASNQPQHF
clone_size: -
d_call: -
j_call: TRBJ1-5
v_call: TRBV2

cdr3_nt: TGCAGTGCCTCGGACTCCTACGAGCAGTACTTC
cdr3_aa: CSASDSYEQYF
clone_size: -
d_call: -
j_call: TRBJ2-7
v_call: TRBV20-1

cdr3_nt: TGTGCCAGCAGGGGACAGGGGCGGGATGAGCAGTTCTTC
cdr3_aa: CASRGQGRDEQFF
clone_size: -
d_call: TRBD1
j_call: TRBJ2-1
v_call: TRBV11-2

cdr3_nt: TGTGCCAGCAGCCAAGGCAGTGGGGGTTCACCCCTCCACTTT
cdr3_aa: CASSQGSGGSPLHF
clone_size: -
d_call: -
j_call: TRBJ1-6
v_call: TRBV4-2

cdr3_nt: TGCGCCAGCAGCTTGGGGGGGACCGTCACAGATACGCAGTATTTT
cdr3_aa: CASSLGGTVTDTQYF
clone_size: few
d_call: -
j_call: TRBJ2-3
v_call: TRBV5-1

cdr3_nt: TGTGCCAGCAGTTTATCGTCCTACGAGCAGTACTTC
cdr3_aa: CASSLSSYEQYF
clone_size: -
d_call: -
j_call: TRBJ2-7
v_call: TRBV28

cdr3_nt: TGTGCCAGCAGCCCAGGACAGGGTAGGTTAGTTTATGGAAACACCATATATTTT
cdr3_aa: CASSPGQGRLVYGNTIYF
clone_size: -
d_call: TRBD1
j_call: TRBJ1-3
v_call: TRBV11-2

cdr3_nt: TGTGCCAGCAGCTCGGACAGGCGCTATGGCTACACCTTC
cdr3_aa: CASSSDRRYGYTF
clone_size: few
d_call: TRBD1
j_call: TRBJ1-2
v_call: TRBV7-9

cdr3_nt: TGTGCCAGCAGATCCGCCCGGAGCTCCTATAATTCACCCCTCCACTTT
cdr3_aa: CASRSARSSYNSPLHF
clone_size: -
d_call: -
j_call: TRBJ1-6
v_call: TRBV11-2

cdr3_nt: TGTGCTAGTGGTTTGGGCCAGGATGAAAAACTGTTTTTT
cdr3_aa: CASGLGQDEKLFF
clone_size: -
d_call: -
j_call: TRBJ1-4
v_call: TRBV12-5